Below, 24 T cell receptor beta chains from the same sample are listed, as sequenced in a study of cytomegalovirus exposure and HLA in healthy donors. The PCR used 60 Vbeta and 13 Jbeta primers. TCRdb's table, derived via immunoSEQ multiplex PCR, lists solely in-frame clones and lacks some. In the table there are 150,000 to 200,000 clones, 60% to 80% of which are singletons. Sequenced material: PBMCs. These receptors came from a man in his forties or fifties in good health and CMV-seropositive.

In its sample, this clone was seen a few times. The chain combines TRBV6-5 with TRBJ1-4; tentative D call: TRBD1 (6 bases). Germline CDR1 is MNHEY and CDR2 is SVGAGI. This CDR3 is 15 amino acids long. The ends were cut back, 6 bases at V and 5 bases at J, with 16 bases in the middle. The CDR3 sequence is CASSPLKGGNEKLFF. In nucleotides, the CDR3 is TGTGCCAGCAGCCCGTTGAAGGGGGGGAATGAAAAACTGTTTTTT.

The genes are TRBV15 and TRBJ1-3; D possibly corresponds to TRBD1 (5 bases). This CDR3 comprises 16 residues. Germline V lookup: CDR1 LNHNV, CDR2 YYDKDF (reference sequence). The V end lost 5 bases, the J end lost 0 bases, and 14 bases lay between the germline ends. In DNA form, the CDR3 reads TGTGCCACCAGCCTAGGGACTCCCCGCTCTGGAAACACCATATATTTT. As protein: CATSLGTPRSGNTIYF.

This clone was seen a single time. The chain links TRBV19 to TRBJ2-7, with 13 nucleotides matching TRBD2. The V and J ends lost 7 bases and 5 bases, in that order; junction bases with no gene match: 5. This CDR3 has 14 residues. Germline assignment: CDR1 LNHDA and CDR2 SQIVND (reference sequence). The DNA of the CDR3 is TGTGCCAGTACAAGCGGACTAGCGGGAGACGAGCAGTACTTC. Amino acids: CASTSGLAGDEQYF.

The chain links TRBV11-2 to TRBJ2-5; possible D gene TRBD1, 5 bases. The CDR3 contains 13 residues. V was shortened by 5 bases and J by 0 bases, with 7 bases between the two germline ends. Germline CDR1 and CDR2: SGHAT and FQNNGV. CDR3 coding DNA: TGTGCCAGCAGCCCAGGGTACCAAGAGACCCAGTACTTC. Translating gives CASSPGYQETQYF.

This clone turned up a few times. CDR3 DNA sequence: TGTGCCAGCAGCCGGGGGTCTAGCGGGACGTACAATGAGCAGTTCTTC. Its protein product is CASSRGSSGTYNEQFF. The V call is TRBV9, the J call TRBJ2-1, with TRBD2 identical over 9 bases. Germline-derived CDR1 and CDR2 are SGDLS and YYNGEE. The length of the CDR3 is 16 residues. The V and J ends lost 4 bases and 4 bases, in that order; junction bases with no gene match: 9.

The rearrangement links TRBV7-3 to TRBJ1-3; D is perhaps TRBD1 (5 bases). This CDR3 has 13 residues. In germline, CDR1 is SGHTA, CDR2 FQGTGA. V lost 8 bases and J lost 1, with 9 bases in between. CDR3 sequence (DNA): TGTGCCAGCGGGGCCTCTTCTGGAAACACCATATATTTT. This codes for CASGASSGNTIYF.

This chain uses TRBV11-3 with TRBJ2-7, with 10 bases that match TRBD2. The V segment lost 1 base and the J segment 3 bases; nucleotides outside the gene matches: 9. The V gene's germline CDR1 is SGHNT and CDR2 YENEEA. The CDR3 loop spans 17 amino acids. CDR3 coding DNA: TGTGCCAGCAGCTTAGGGGCTAGGACTAGCGGAGGCTACGAGCAGTACTTC. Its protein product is CASSLGARTSGGYEQYF.

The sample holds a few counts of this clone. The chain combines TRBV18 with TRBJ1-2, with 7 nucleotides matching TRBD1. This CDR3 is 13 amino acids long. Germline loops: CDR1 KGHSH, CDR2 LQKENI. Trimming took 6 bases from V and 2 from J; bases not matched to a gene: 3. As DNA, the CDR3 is TGTGCCAGCTCCTTGGACAGGAACTATGGCTACACCTTC. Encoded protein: CASSLDRNYGYTF.

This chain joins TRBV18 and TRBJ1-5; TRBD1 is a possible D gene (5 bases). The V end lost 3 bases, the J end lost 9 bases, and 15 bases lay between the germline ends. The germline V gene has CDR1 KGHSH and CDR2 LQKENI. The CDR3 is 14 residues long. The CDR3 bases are TGTGCCAGCTCACCTACCCTTGGGGCTACGCCCCAGCATTTT. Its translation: CASSPTLGATPQHF. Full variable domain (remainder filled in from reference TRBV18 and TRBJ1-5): NAGVMQNPRHLVRRRGQEARLRCSPMKGHSHVYWYRQLPEEGLKFMVYLQKENIIDESGMPKERFSAEFPKEGPSILRIQQVVRGDSAAYFCASSPTLGATPQHFGDGTRLSIL.

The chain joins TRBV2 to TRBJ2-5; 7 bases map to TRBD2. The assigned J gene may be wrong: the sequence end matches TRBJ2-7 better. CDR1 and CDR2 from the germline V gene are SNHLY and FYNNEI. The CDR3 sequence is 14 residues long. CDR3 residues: CASSEWAGEYEQYF. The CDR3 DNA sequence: TGTGCCAGCAGTGAATGGGCGGGAGAGTACGAGCAGTACTTC.

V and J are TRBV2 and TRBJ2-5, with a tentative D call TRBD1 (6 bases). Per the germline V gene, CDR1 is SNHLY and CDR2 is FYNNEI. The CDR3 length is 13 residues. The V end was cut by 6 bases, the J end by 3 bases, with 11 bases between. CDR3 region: CASRKDREETQYF. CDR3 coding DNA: TGTGCCAGCAGGAAGGACAGAGAAGAGACCCAGTACTTC.

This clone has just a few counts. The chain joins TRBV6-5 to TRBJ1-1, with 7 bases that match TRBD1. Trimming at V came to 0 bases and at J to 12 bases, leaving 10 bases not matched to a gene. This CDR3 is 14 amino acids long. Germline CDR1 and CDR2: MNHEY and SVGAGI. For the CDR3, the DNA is TGTGCCAGCAGTTACTCCACAGGGGCCCGCGGAACTTTCTTT. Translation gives CASSYSTGARGTFF.

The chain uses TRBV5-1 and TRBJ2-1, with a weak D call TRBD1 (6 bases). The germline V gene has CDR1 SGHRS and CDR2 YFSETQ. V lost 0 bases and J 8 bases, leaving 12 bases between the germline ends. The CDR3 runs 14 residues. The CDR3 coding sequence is TGCGCCAGCAGCTTGGAACAGGGCGGCGATGAGCAGTTCTTC. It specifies CASSLEQGGDEQFF.

CDR3 nucleotide sequence: TGTGCCAGCAGCGTGACCGGGACAGGGTATGAAAAACTGTTTTTT. Translation: CASSVTGTGYEKLFF. The chain carries TRBV9 and TRBJ1-4; 9 positions agree with TRBD1. Trimming took 2 bases from V and 6 from J; bases not matched to a gene: 5. The V gene's germline CDR1 is SGDLS and CDR2 YYNGEE. The CDR3 loop spans 15 amino acids.

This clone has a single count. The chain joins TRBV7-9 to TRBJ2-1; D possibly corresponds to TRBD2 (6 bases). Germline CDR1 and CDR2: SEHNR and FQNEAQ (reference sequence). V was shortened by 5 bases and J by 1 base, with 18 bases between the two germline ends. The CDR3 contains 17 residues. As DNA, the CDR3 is TGTGCCAGCAGCACGTGGTACAGCGCGGGGTCCTACAATGAGCAGTTCTTC. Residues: CASSTWYSAGSYNEQFF.

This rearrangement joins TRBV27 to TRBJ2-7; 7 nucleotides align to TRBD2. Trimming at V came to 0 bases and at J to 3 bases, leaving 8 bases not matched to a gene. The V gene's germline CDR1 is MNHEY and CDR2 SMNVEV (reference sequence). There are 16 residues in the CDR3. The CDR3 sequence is CASSLSGLADIYEQYF. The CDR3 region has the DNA TGTGCCAGCAGTTTATCGGGGCTAGCGGATATCTACGAGCAGTACTTC.

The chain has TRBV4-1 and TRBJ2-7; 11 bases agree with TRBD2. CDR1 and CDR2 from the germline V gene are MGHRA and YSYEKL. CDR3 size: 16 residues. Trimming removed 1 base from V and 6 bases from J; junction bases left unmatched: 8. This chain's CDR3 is CASSQGALAGGTEQYF. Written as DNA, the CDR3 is TGCGCCAGCAGCCAAGGAGCTCTAGCGGGAGGTACCGAGCAGTACTTC.

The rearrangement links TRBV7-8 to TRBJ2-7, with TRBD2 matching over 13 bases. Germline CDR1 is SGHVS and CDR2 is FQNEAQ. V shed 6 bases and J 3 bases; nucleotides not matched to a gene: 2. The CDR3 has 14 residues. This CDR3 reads CASSWTSGSYEQYF. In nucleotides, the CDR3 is TGTGCCAGCAGTTGGACTAGCGGGAGCTACGAGCAGTACTTC.

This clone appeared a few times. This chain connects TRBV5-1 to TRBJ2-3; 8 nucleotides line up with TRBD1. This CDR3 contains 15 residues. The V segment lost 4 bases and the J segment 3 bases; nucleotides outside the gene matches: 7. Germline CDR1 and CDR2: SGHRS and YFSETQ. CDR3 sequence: CASSKGQGGTDTQYF. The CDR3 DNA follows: TGCGCCAGCAGCAAAGGACAGGGTGGAACAGATACGCAGTATTTT.

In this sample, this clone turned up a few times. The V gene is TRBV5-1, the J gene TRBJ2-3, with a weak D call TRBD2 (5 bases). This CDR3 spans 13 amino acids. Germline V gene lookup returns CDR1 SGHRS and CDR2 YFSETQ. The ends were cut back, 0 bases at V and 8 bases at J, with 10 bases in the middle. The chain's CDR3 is CASSLEDLSTQYF. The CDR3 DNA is TGCGCCAGCAGCTTGGAGGACTTATCTACGCAGTATTTT.

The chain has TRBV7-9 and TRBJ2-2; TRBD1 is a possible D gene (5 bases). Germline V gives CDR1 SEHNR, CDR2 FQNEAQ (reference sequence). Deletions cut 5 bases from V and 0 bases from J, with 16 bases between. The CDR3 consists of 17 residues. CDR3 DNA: TGTGCCAGCAGCCCAACCCTTCTGGGGCCGAACACCGGGGAGCTGTTTTTT. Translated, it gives CASSPTLLGPNTGELFF. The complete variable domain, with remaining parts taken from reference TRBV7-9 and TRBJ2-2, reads DTGVSQNPRHKITKRGQNVTFRCDPISEHNRLYWYRQTLGQGPEFLTYFQNEAQLEKSRLLSDRFSAERPKGSFSTLEIQRTEQGDSAMYLCASSPTLLGPNTGELFFGEGSRLTVL.

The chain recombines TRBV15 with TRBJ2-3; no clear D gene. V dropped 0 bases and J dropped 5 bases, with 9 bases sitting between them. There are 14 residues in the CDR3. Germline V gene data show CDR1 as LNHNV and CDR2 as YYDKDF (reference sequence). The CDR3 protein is CATSRDQSKDTQYF. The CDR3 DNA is TGTGCCACCAGCAGAGATCAGTCGAAAGATACGCAGTATTTT.

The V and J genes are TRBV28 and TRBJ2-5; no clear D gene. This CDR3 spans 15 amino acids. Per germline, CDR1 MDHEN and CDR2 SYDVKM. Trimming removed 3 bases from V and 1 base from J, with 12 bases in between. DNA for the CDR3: TGTGCCAGCAGTTTTGGCGGAGCAACCCAAGAGACCCAGTACTTC. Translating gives CASSFGGATQETQYF.

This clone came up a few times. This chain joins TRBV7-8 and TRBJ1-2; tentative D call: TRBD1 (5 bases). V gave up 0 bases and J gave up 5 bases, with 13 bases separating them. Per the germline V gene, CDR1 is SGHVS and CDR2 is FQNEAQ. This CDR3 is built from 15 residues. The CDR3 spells CASSLAGGTRYGYTF. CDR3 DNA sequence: TGTGCCAGCAGCTTAGCGGGGGGAACCCGATATGGCTACACCTTC.